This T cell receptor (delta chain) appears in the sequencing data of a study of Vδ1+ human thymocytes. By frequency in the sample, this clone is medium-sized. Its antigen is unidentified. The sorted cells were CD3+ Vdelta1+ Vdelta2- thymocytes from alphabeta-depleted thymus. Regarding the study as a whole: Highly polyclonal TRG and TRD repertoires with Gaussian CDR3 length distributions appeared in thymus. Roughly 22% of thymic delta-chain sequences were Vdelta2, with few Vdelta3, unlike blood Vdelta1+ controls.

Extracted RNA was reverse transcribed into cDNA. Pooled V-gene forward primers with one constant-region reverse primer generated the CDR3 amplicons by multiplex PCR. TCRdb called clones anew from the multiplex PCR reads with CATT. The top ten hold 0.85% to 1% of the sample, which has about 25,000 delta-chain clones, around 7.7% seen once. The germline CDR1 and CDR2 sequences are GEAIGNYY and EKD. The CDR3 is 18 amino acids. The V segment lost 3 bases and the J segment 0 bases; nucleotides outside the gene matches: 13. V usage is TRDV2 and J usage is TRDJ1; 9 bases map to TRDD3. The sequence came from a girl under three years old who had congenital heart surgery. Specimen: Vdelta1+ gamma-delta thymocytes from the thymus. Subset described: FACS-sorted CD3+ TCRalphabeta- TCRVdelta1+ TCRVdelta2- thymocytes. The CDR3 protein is CACDSLLTGGTYTDKLIF. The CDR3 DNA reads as TGTGCCTGTGACTCCCTCCTAACTGGGGGAACGTACACCGATAAACTCATCTTT.